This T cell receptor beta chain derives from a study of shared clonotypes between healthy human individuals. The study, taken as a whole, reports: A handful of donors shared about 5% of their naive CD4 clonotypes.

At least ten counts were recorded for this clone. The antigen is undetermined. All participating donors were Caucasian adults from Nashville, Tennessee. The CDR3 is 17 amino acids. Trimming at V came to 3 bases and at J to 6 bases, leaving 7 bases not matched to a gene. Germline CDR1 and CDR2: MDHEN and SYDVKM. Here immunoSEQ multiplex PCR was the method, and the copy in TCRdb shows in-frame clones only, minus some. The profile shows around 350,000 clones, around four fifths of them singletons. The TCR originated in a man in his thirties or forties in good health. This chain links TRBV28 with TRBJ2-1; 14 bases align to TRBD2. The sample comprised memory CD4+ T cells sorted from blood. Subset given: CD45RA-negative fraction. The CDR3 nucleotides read TGTGCCAGCAGTTTGGGACTAGCGGGAGCGTATGGCAATGAGCAGTTCTTC. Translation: CASSLGLAGAYGNEQFF. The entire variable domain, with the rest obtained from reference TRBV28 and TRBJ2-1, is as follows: DVKVTQSSRYLVKRTGEKVFLECVQDMDHENMFWYRQDPGLGLRLIYFSYDVKMKEKGDIPEGYSVSREKKERFSLILESASTNQTSMYLCASSLGLAGAYGNEQFFGPGTRLTVL.